This T cell receptor (beta chain) derives from a study of blood T cell repertoires in COVID-19. About the study: The United States, Italy and Spain provided the acute and convalescent COVID-19 samples. From T cells, B-cell-depleted T cells, or PBMCs came the material, which was cDNA or gDNA.

In the original analysis: Estimates of nucleated cell counts were drawn from the amplification of reference gene primers. Assay: immunoSEQ multiplex PCR; the TCRdb copy retains only in-frame clones and omits some. The V and J calls and the clone size are those of that table, but D and trimming were determined from the DNA. The sample includes some 150,000 clones, 80% to 90% of them seen just once. The CDR3 runs to 16 residues. Germline lookup yields CDR1 SGHNT and CDR2 YENEEA. V lost 1 base, J lost 8 bases, and 5 bases stayed unmatched. The sequenced material came from peripheral blood. V and J are TRBV11-3 and TRBJ2-1, with 13 bases aligning to TRBD2. This clonotype was obtained from a woman aged 40 to 55 with acute or convalescent COVID-19. The CDR3 spells CASSLVGLAGRDEQFF. The CDR3 DNA reads as TGTGCCAGCAGCTTAGTGGGACTAGCGGGAAGGGATGAGCAGTTCTTC.